The T cell receptor beta chain described here comes from a study of blood T cell repertoires in COVID-19 (TCRdb year 2020). At the level of the whole study: The collaborator samples originated in the United States, Italy and Spain and spanned the acute and convalescent phases of COVID-19. Where available, HLA class I and class II types were taken from metadata supplied by the sample provider and were not determined by assay-based typing. Nearly every sample came with metadata listing a de-identified subject ID, COVID-19 status, age in years and sex. The samples were drawn from two sources: the first 160 participants of the ongoing ImmuneRACE study, and 1,254 subjects contributed by 6 global collaborators. The material from the prospective study consisted of cDNA or gDNA derived from T cells, B-cell-depleted T cells, or PBMCs. The repertoires were made available in a free public database intended to serve as a resource for research on the immune response to SARS-CoV-2. The dataset comprised deeply sampled blood TCRbeta repertoires from subjects exposed to, actively infected with, or recovered from COVID-19. General study outcomes and caveats: The amount of clinical and demographic metadata varied by source and participant and was provided uncurated.

From cysteine to phenylalanine, the CDR3 is 15 amino acids long. The DNA shown is the 45-base CDR3, in frame from base 1. The germline V gene (reference sequence) supplies CDR1 LGHDT and CDR2 YNNKEL. V trim: 3 bases; J trim: 4 bases; unmatched bases: 6. One collaborating source in Seattle enrolled patients during active infection and followed them longitudinally through the course of disease. Whole blood was collected in K2EDTA tubes by collaborating institutions according to the institutions' own protocols. For TCRbeta analysis, collaborators shipped samples as frozen whole blood, isolated PBMCs, or DNA extracted from either of those sample types. TCRbeta CDR3 regions were amplified from genomic DNA by means of the immunoSEQ Assay, a bias-controlled multiplex PCR. The study's own analysis went as follows. The number of nucleated cells in each sample was estimated by amplification of reference gene primers within the assay. To quantify the absolute abundance of each unique TCRbeta CDR3 rearrangement, sequence reads were collapsed and filtered. For each sample, productive Simpson clonality was calculated as the square root of Simpson's diversity index across productive rearrangements. Imported from immuneACCESS, the table was reduced by TCRdb to in-frame sequences with V and J called. These copies leave out some clones; in studies compared against another copy, an unresolved V gene accounts for under half, and the cause of the remainder is not known. That table furnishes V, J and clone size, whereas the DNA furnished D and trimming. Here the sample has approximately 75,000 clones; around 88% occur a single time. The ten largest clones represent less than 7.5% of the sample.

A remark on this clone: Its specific antigen is unknown. Base qualities are not at hand, and no much larger clone is one base apart.

The rearranged chain carries TRBV3-1 (or the pseudogene TRBV3-2) and TRBJ1-2, and TRBD1 aligns with 9 junction nucleotides. The receptor's source is a man at least 80 years old with COVID-19, enrolled during active disease. Specimen: peripheral blood. The nucleotides read TGTGCCAGCAGCCACTGGGACAGGGATGGCTATGGCTACACCTTC. Protein translation: CASSHWDRDGYGYTF.